The 5 T cell receptor beta chains presented below share a single source sample, sequenced in a study of blood T cell repertoires in COVID-19. Method: immunoSEQ multiplex PCR; TCRdb's copy keeps in-frame clones and lacks some. The profile shows about 240,000 clones, around 89% of them singletons. The sample was PBMCs or T cells enriched from blood (not recorded which). These receptor sequences come from a man aged 35 to 55 who had recovered from COVID-19.

This sequence joins TRBV4-1 and TRBJ2-3; no firm D call. V lost 1 base to trimming and J lost 5 bases, with 10 bases between them. The length of the CDR3 is 14 residues. Germline loops: CDR1 MGHRA, CDR2 YSYEKL. This CDR3 reads CASSQGSPRDTQYF. CDR3 bases: TGCGCCAGCAGCCAAGGGAGCCCTCGAGATACGCAGTATTTT.

This chain joins TRBV5-4 and TRBJ2-7, with D possibly matching TRBD1 (6 bases). Per the germline V gene, CDR1 is SGHNT and CDR2 is YYREEE (reference sequence). The CDR3 runs to 14 residues. Deletions cut 0 bases from V and 4 bases from J, with 11 bases between. The CDR3 DNA sequence: TGTGCCAGCAGCTTGGACAGGGCCGCTTACGAGCAGTACTTC. Its translation is CASSLDRAAYEQYF.

This chain joins TRBV7-8 and TRBJ2-5; perhaps TRBD1 as D (7 bases). The CDR3 sequence is 17 residues long. The germline gives CDR1 SGHVS, CDR2 FQNEAQ. V shed 4 bases and J shed 0 bases, with 18 bases lying between them. CDR3 residues: CASSSTGPGVYQETQYF. DNA of the CDR3: TGTGCCAGCAGCTCGACAGGGCCGGGGGTGTACCAAGAGACCCAGTACTTC. Full variable domain (remainder filled in from reference TRBV7-8 and TRBJ2-5): GAGVSQSPRYKVAKRGQDVALRCDPISGHVSLFWYQQALGQGPEFLTYFQNEAQLDKSGLPSDRFFAERPEGSVSTLKIQRTQQEDSAVYLCASSSTGPGVYQETQYFGPGTRLLVL.

The rearrangement links TRBV29-1 to TRBJ1-6, with 9 nucleotides matching TRBD1. Germline CDR1 reads SQVTM; CDR2 reads ANQGSEA. The CDR3 length is 13 residues. Trimming cost V 5 bases and J 10 bases; bases outside gene matches: 6. The CDR3 spells CSVRTGDVSPLHF. The CDR3 nucleotides are TGCAGCGTTCGGACAGGGGATGTATCACCCCTCCACTTT.

V gene TRBV7-9 combines with J gene TRBJ1-1; the D gene is possibly TRBD1 (5 bases). CDR1 is SEHNR and CDR2 is FQNEAQ in the germline V gene (reference sequence). The length of the CDR3 is 17 residues. Trimming removed 1 base from V and 3 bases from J, with 18 bases in between. DNA of the CDR3: TGTGCCAGCAGCTTAGTTGGTGCCAGGGATTTGTACACTGAAGCTTTCTTT. Encoded protein: CASSLVGARDLYTEAFF.